This T cell receptor beta chain is drawn from a study of patients and donors after allogeneic stem cell transplantation. TCRdb passed the RT-PCR reads through MiXCR, listing each CDR3 protein once. The sample shows over 150,000 distinct CDR3 sequences, 30% of them seen only once. In germline, CDR1 is LGHNA, CDR2 YSLEER. The CDR3 runs to 15 residues. The ends lost 3 bases at V and 6 bases at J; junction bases unmatched: 4. The TCR was taken from a human donor who was either an allogeneic HSCT recipient or a stem cell or donor lymphocyte infusion donor (not recorded which). It is not recorded whose cells these are; they may come from a transplant donor. Sequences were obtained from blood, either unsorted or a sorted T cell fraction (not recorded which). The chain has TRBV4-3 and TRBJ2-1; 11 nucleotides align to TRBD2. The CDR3 reads CASSQGTSGLNEQFF. CDR3 bases: TGCGCCAGCAGCCAGGGGACTAGCGGACTCAATGAGCAGTTCTTC.